The 30 T cell receptor beta chains in this list originate from one sample, sequenced in a study of tumor and adjacent non-tumor tissue in lung cancer. A modified ARM-PCR protocol with three rounds of nested PCR amplified TCRbeta. TCRdb re-analysed the multiplex PCR reads in MiXCR, keeping a single row per CDR3 protein. Of about 90,000 distinct CDR3 sequences listed, around two thirds are singletons. This sample's RNA came from whole unsorted tissue. Sequenced input: lung tumor tissue. The source is a man between 65 and 85 years old with non-small cell lung cancer.

This rearrangement joins TRBV5-1 to TRBJ2-7, with D perhaps matching TRBD2 (5 bases). Trimming stripped 0 bases from V and 1 base from J, with 14 bases between. Germline CDR1 SGHRS, CDR2 YFSETQ. The CDR3 runs 16 residues. In DNA, the CDR3 is TGCGCCAGCAGCTTGGAAGCCCCTAGCAGGTCCTACGAGCAGTACTTC. This sequence encodes CASSLEAPSRSYEQYF. Combining the CDR3 with reference TRBV5-1 and TRBJ2-7 gives the whole variable domain KAGVTQTPRYLIKTRGQQVTLSCSPISGHRSVSWYQQTPGQGLQFLFEYFSETQRNKGNFPGRFSGRQFSNSRSEMNVSTLELGDSALYLCASSLEAPSRSYEQYFGPGTRLTVT.

On this clonotype: A read error may produce the germline difference seen at one junction end. This chain connects TRBV11-2 to TRBJ2-3, with a possible D match to TRBD2 (5 bases). Germline CDR1 reads SGHAT; CDR2 reads FQNNGV. This CDR3 has 15 amino acids. The CDR3 region is CSSMTKGRSTDTQYF. Written as DNA, the CDR3 is TGTTCCAGCATGACTAAGGGTAGAAGCACAGATACGCAGTATTTT.

This clonotype was detected only a few times. The gene calls are TRBV20-1 and TRBJ1-4, with D perhaps TRBD1 (5 bases). The germline CDR1 and CDR2 sequences are DFQATT and SNEGSKA (reference sequence). This CDR3 is built from 14 residues. V lost 4 bases and J 0 bases, leaving 9 bases between the germline ends. The CDR3 coding sequence is TGCAGTGCTAAACGGGGCGCAACTAATGAAAAACTGTTTTTT. Its translation is CSAKRGATNEKLFF.

To note about this clonotype: A much larger clone lies one base from this, so it may be a read error. In DNA, the CDR3 is TGCAGTGCTAGAGTGGTTCCGAACAGGGGCGAACAAACCGGGGAGCTGTTTTTT. Amino acids: CSARVVPNRGEQTGELFF. This chain connects TRBV20-1 to TRBJ2-2, with 7 bases identical to TRBD1. V was clipped by 1 base and J by 5 bases; unmatched bases: 16. CDR1 and CDR2 (germline): DFQATT, SNEGSKA (reference sequence). CDR3 length: 18 amino acids.

This chain links TRBV4-1 with TRBJ2-7; D not certain. CDR3 length: 16 residues. The V and J ends lost 0 bases and 13 bases respectively, with 25 bases between them. Germline V CDR1 and CDR2: MGHRA, YSYEKL. The CDR3 DNA follows: TGCGCCAGCAGCCAAGATCGGGTAGTGGGATACTACGAGCGATACTTC. Protein product: CASSQDRVVGYYERYF.

This clonotype has a single count. V is TRBV4-2 and J is TRBJ1-3; D gene uncertain. Germline CDR1 reads LGHNA; CDR2 reads YNFKEQ. Trimming shortened V by 4 bases and J by 13 bases, and 23 bases separated the two germline ends. The CDR3 is 15 amino acids. The CDR3 loop reads CASSRRPGDGNAIYF. CDR3 nucleotides: TGTGCCAGCAGCCGACGACCGGGCGATGGAAACGCTATATATTTT.

For this clonotype: This could be a read error, since a much larger clone is one nucleotide away. The chain joins TRBV5-6 to TRBJ1-2; 9 bases match TRBD1. CDR1 is SGHDT and CDR2 is YYEEEE in the germline V gene. The CDR3 runs 14 residues. CDR3 sequence: CAISQDRGQRGYTF. CDR3 nucleotides: TGTGCCATCAGCCAGGACAGGGGACAGAGGGGCTACACCTTC.

In regard to this clonotype: A much more abundant neighbour one base away suggests this may be a read error. The chain combines TRBV5-8 with TRBJ2-3; 10 bases are shared with TRBD1. The CDR3 has 16 amino acids. The germline CDR1 and CDR2 sequences are SGHTS and YDEGEE. The CDR3 DNA sequence: TGTGCCAGCAGCGGTGGGACAGGGGCCGTAGGAGATACGCTGTATTTT. Protein product: CASSGGTGAVGDTLYF.

In its sample, this clonotype was seen many times. The chain employs TRBV6-2 or TRBV6-3 and TRBJ2-6; no definite D call. Between the trimmed V and J ends, which lost 5 bases and 0 bases, there was a span of 8 bases. This CDR3 has 15 amino acids. Germline CDR1 and CDR2: MNHEY and SVGEGT. CDR3 nucleotides: TGTGCCAGCAGTCTCGAAGTCTCTGGGGCCAACGTCCTGACTTTC. It translates to CASSLEVSGANVLTF.

On this clonotype: One base away lies a much larger clone, so this may be a sequencing read error. This CDR3 is CASSLEALGESQYF. Here the CDR3 DNA reads TGTGCCAGCAGCTTAGAGGCCCTAGGGGAGAGCCAGTACTTC. The chain carries TRBV7-8 and TRBJ2-5; D may correspond to TRBD1 or TRBD2 (5 bases each). Germline V lookup: CDR1 SGHVS, CDR2 FQNEAQ. The CDR3 totals 14 residues.

Notes on this clonotype: Germline and junction disagree at one end, which may indicate a read error. The chain carries TRBV12-3 or TRBV12-4 and TRBJ2-1, with D possibly TRBD2 on 6 matching bases. The CDR3 runs to 15 residues. The CDR3 coding sequence is TGTGCCAGCAGCACGGGACTCAGCTCCTACAATGAGCAGCCCTTC. It encodes CASSTGLSSYNEQPF.

This clonotype was counted only a few times. The chain employs TRBV7-9 and TRBJ2-5; no clear D. The CDR3 has 11 amino acids. The V end lost 1 base, the J end lost 6 bases, and 3 bases lay between the germline ends. CDR1 is SEHNR and CDR2 is FQNEAQ in the germline V gene (reference sequence). The CDR3 loop is CASSLDKTQYF. The CDR3 region has the DNA TGTGCCAGCAGCTTAGATAAGACCCAGTACTTC.

The chain has TRBV11-2 and TRBJ2-7; no definite D call. Germline loops: CDR1 SGHAT, CDR2 FQNNGV. The CDR3 extends over 13 amino acids. DNA for the CDR3: TGTGGTAGCAGCTTAGATCCATGGTGCGAGCAGTACTTC. It specifies CGSSLDPWCEQYF.

This CDR3 reads CASTPDLGDTQYF. CDR3 in DNA: TGTGCCAGCACCCCAGACTTGGGAGACACCCAGTACTTC. The chain recombines TRBV11-3 with TRBJ2-5, with D maybe TRBD2 (5 bases). Trimming removed 7 bases from V and 8 bases from J, with 17 bases in between. Germline CDR1 reads SGHNT; CDR2 reads YENEEA. The CDR3 totals 13 residues.

This clonotype was counted only a few times. This may be a read error: a much more frequent sequence differs by one nucleotide. The chain joins TRBV12-3 or TRBV12-4 to TRBJ2-1, with TRBD2 identical over 11 bases. The CDR3 totals 15 residues. The CDR3 DNA sequence: TGTGCCAGCAGGCGAACTAGCGGGAGTGGTAATGGGCAGTTCTTC. The encoded protein is CASRRTSGSGNGQFF.

As to this clonotype: Germline is not matched at one junction end, which may reflect a read error. The chain combines TRBV11-2 with TRBJ2-7; D possibly uses TRBD1 or TRBD2 (5 bases each). Germline V CDR1 and CDR2: SGHAT, FQNNGV. There are 15 residues in the CDR3. The CDR3 coding sequence is TGTGCCAGCAGTTTAGATTTAGCGTGGGGCTCCGGTCGGTATTTC. Its protein is CASSLDLAWGSGRYF.

The rearrangement links TRBV4-1 to TRBJ2-1, with TRBD2 as a possible D gene (6 bases). The V gene's germline CDR1 is MGHRA and CDR2 YSYEKL. The CDR3 length is 13 residues. CDR3 nucleotide sequence: TGCGACACCTCAGAGGCAGGGAGGAATGAGCAGTTCTTC. Its protein product is CDTSEAGRNEQFF.

As for this clonotype: The junction shows a germline mismatch at one end, possibly a read error. The chain has TRBV11-2 and TRBJ2-5; no clear D gene. CDR1 SGHAT and CDR2 FQNNGV come from the germline V gene. The CDR3 has 14 amino acids. The CDR3 coding sequence is TGTGCCACCAGCCCTAGACATGCGAAAGAGACCCAATACTTC. This sequence encodes CATSPRHAKETQYF.

Comments on this clonotype: A much larger clone differs by one base, so this may be a read error. The chain joins TRBV7-9 to TRBJ2-7; D not certain. V lost 5 bases and J 5 bases, leaving 13 bases between the germline ends. CDR1 SEHNR and CDR2 FQNEAQ come from the germline V gene (reference sequence). The CDR3 is 13 amino acids. CDR3 residues: CASSIDWVNEQYF. CDR3 in DNA: TGTGCCAGCAGCATAGATTGGGTCAACGAGCAGTACTTC.

This clonotype has a count of ten or more. CDR3 DNA sequence: TGTGCCAGCAGTTTAGGGTCAGTAGCGGGCCGTACCGGGGAGCTGTTTTTT. This translates into CASSLGSVAGRTGELFF. The chain is built from TRBV28 and TRBJ2-2; the match to TRBD2 covers 7 bases. The J segment lost 5 bases and the V segment lost 2 bases, leaving 11 bases of the junction unmatched. The CDR3 covers 17 residues. The germline gives CDR1 MDHEN, CDR2 SYDVKM.

To note about this clonotype: This may arise from a read error, as a much more abundant clone is one base away. The rearrangement joins TRBV10-1 to TRBJ2-1; D ambiguous. CDR3 size: 15 residues. V shed 8 bases and J shed 3 bases, with 17 bases lying between them. Germline-derived CDR1 and CDR2 are WNHNN and SYGVQD (reference sequence). CDR3 in DNA: TGCGCCAGCGGTATGACAAGTCCGGACTACAATGAGCAGTTCTTC. As protein: CASGMTSPDYNEQFF.

Concerning this clonotype: The junction departs from germline at one end; a sequencing error may be responsible. The gene calls are TRBV6-5 and TRBJ2-7; no clear D gene. The CDR3 has 11 amino acids. Germline V gene sequence: CDR1 MNHEY, CDR2 SVGAGI. The CDR3 nucleotides read TGTGCCAACAGTTACTCATACGAGCAGTACTTC. It specifies CANSYSYEQYF.

Turning to this clonotype: The junction departs from the called germline gene at one end, perhaps through a read error. The chain couples TRBV7-8 to TRBJ1-6; D may be TRBD1 (5 bases). The CDR3 loop spans 17 amino acids. Germline-derived CDR1 and CDR2 are SGHVS and FQNEAQ. CDR3 residues: CASRRGGQGCNNSPLHF. The CDR3 nucleotides are TGTGCCAGCAGGCGGGGCGGCCAAGGCTGCAATAATTCACCTCTCCACTTT.

The sample holds one count of this clonotype. A read error may account for a junction end that differs from germline. This chain uses TRBV6-6 with TRBJ2-2, with 7 bases that match TRBD1. Germline loops: CDR1 MNHNY, CDR2 SVGAGI (reference sequence). The CDR3 runs to 14 residues. The CDR3 reads CASRWDSGTGEMFF. CDR3 nucleotides: TGTGCCAGCCGTTGGGACAGTGGTACCGGGGAGATGTTTTTT.

A remark on this clonotype: Mismatch with germline at one junction end may stem from a read error. This chain joins TRBV11-2 and TRBJ2-2; a possible D gene is TRBD2 (7 bases). The CDR3 runs to 14 residues. CDR1 SGHAT and CDR2 FQNNGV come from the germline V gene. As DNA, the CDR3 is TGCGCCAGCAGCTTCCCGGGGGGCACCGGGGGGCTGTCTTTT. This codes for CASSFPGGTGGLSF.

To note about this clonotype: Compared with germline, one end of the junction differs, possibly owing to a read error. This chain connects TRBV11-3 to TRBJ1-1, with 7 bases that match TRBD1. Germline-derived CDR1 and CDR2 are SGHNT and YENEEA. This CDR3 is 16 amino acids long. This CDR3 reads CASSHSGTDMNTEALF. The CDR3 DNA reads as TGTGCCAGTAGCCACAGCGGGACAGATATGAACACTGAAGCTTTGTTT.

A note on this clonotype: A junction end diverges from the germline sequence, so it may reflect a read error. V usage is TRBV28 and J usage is TRBJ2-2; D not certain. CDR3 size: 13 residues. Germline V CDR1 and CDR2: MDHEN, SYDVKM. CDR3 loop: CASESVNTVELFF. CDR3 DNA sequence: TGTGCCAGCGAATCGGTTAACACCGTGGAGCTGTTTTTT. Full variable domain (outside the CDR3, taken from reference TRBV28 and TRBJ2-2): DVKVTQSSRYLVKRTGEKVFLECVQDMDHENMFWYRQDPGLGLRLIYFSYDVKMKEKGDIPEGYSVSREKKERFSLILESASTNQTSMYLCASESVNTVELFFGEGSRLTVL.

Only a few counts were recorded for this clonotype. This may be a read error: a much more frequent sequence differs by one nucleotide. The gene calls are TRBV6-1 and TRBJ1-2; D is undetermined. This CDR3 is 13 amino acids long. Per germline, CDR1 MNHNS and CDR2 SASEGT. Trimming removed 4 bases from V and 1 base from J, with 7 bases in between. CDR3 sequence: CASSARVNYGYTF. For the CDR3, the DNA is TGTGCCAGCAGTGCGAGAGTTAACTATGGCTACACCTTC.

The J gene is TRBJ2-2, the V gene TRBV6-1; D call uncertain. The CDR3 consists of 12 residues. The germline gives CDR1 MNHNS, CDR2 SASEGT. CDR3 amino acids: CTGSELVGELFF. As DNA, the CDR3 is TGTACCGGCAGTGAACTGGTCGGGGAGCTGTTTTTT.

The sample holds a few counts of this clonotype. The chain employs TRBV7-9 and TRBJ2-2; 9 nucleotides line up with TRBD1. V lost 5 bases to trimming and J lost 2 bases; unmatched junction nucleotides: 6. The germline V gene has CDR1 SEHNR and CDR2 FQNEAQ (reference sequence). This CDR3 contains 16 residues. Here the CDR3 reads CASSRGTGINTGELFF. CDR3 DNA: TGTGCCAGCAGCCGAGGGACAGGGATTAACACCGGGGAGCTGTTTTTT.